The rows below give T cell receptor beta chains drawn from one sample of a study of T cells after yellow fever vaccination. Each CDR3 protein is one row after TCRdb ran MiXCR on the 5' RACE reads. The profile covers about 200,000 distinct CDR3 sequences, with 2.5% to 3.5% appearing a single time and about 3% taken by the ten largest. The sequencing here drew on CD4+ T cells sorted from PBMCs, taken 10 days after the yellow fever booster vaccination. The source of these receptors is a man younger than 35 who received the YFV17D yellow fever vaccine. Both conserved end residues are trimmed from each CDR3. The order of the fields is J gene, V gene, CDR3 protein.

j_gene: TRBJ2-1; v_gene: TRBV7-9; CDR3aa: ASSFRVAGSSYNEQF
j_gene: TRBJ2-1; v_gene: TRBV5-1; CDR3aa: ASSLAAGYNEQF
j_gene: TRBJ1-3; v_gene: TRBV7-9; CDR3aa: ASSEFRFSGNTIY
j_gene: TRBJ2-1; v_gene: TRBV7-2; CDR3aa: ASSLATQAGGGEQF
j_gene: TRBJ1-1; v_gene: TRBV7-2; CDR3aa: ASSFSVGGSF
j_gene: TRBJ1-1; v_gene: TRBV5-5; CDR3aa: ASSLEWGSTEAF
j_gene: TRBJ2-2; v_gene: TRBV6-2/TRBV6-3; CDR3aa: ASKWTGTNTGELF
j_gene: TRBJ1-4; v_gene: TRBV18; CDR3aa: ASSPAGPGVGEKLF
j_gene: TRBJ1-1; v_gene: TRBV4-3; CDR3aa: ASSQEGFLLSENTEAF
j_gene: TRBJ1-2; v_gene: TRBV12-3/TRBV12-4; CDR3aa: ASSLWGGDGYT
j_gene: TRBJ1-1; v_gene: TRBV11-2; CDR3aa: ASSLVSSEAF
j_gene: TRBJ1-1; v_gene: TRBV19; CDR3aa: ASRRTEMNTEAF
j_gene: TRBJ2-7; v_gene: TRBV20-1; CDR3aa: SARWGPQGGSSYEQY
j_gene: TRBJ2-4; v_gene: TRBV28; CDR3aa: ASRPGEAKNIQY
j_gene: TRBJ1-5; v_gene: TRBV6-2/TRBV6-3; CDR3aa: ASSYPLPDRGGNNQPQH
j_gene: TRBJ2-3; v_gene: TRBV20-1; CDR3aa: SARPSKQPDTQY
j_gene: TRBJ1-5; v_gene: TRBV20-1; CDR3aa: SARDSNQPQH
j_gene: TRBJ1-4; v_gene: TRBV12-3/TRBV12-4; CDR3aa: ASSRAGGLANEKLF
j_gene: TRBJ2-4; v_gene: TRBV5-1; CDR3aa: ASKPSRDRGSLAKNIQY
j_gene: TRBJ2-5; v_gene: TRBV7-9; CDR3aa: ASRNLAETQY
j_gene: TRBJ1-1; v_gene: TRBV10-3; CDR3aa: AISRGENTEAF
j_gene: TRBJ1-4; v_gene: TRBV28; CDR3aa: ASSSPGTGEKLF
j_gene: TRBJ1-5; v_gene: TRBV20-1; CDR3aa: SASGQLNQPQH
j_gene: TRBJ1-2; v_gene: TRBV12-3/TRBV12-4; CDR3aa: ASRPTGTGSYGYT
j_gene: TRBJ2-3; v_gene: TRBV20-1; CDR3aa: SAPRGQQDTQY
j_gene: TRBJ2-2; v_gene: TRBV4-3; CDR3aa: ASSQGVGVLLRGELF
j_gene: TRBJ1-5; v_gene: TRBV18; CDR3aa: ASSPRDGGNQPQH
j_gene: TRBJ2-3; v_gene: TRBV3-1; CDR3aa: ASSPTAGSTDTQY
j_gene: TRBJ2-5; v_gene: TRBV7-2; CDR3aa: ASSLSATGGQETQY
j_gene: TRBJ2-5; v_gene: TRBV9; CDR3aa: ASSAGVTGTSEGETQY
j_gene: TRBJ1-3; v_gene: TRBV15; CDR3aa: ATSPTMAVRY
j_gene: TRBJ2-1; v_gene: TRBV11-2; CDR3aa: ASSRRSAGGPRNEQF
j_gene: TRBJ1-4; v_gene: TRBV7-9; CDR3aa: ASSFTGTEVEKLF
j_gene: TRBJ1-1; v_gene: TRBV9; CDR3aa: ASSVAVNTEAF
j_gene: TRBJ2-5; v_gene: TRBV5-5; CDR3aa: ASSLEEWETQY
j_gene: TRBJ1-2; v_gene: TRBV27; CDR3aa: ASRNQALSYT
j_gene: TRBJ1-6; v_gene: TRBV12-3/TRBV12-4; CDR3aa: ASSFIYEGTLH
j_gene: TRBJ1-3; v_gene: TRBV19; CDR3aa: ASSILNPGNTIY
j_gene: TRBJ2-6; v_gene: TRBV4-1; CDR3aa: ASSQILGRPPSSGANVLT
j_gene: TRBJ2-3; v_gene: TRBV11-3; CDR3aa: ASSPGLVDTQY
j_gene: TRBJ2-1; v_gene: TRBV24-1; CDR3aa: ATSVLSGGEGNEQF
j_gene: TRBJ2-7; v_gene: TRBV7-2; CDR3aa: ASSSSMAHWY
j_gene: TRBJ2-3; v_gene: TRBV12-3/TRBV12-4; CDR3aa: ASSLRGPSTDTQY
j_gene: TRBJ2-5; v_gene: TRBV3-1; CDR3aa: ASSQDRLAGGRGETQY
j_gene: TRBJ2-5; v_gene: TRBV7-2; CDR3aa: AIGSYQETQY
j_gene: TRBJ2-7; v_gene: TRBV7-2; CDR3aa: ASSVSGSYEQY
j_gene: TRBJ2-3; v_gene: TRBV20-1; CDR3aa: SASRLAADTQY
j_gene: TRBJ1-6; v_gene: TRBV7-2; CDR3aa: ASSLVPWPGQGSPLH
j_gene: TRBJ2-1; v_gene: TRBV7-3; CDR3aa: ASSLGGASYNEQF
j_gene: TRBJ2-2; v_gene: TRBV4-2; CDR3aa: ASSVLGGATGELF
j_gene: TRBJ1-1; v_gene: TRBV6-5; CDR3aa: ASSSITGNTEAF
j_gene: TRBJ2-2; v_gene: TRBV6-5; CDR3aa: ASNAGGELF
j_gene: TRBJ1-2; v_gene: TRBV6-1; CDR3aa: ASSESGYGYT
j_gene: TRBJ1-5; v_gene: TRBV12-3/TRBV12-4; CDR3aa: ASSPVDGPNQPQH